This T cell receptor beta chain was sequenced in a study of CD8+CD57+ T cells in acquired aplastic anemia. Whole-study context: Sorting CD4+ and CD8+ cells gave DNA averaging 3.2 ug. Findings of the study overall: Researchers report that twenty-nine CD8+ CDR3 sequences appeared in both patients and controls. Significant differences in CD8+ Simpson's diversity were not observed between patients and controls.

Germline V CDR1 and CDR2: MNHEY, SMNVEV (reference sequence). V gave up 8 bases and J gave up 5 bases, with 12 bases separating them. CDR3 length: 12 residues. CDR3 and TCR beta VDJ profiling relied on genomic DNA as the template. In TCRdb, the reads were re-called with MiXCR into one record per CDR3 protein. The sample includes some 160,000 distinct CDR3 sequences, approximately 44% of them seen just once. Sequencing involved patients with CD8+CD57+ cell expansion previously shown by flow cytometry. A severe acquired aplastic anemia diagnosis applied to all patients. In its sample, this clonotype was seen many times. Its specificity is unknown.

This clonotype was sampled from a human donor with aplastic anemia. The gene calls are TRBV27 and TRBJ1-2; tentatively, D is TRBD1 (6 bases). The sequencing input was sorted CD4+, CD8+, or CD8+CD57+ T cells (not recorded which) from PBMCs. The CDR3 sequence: CASRTEHYGYTF. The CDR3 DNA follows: TGTGCCAGCCGGACAGAGCATTATGGCTACACCTTC.